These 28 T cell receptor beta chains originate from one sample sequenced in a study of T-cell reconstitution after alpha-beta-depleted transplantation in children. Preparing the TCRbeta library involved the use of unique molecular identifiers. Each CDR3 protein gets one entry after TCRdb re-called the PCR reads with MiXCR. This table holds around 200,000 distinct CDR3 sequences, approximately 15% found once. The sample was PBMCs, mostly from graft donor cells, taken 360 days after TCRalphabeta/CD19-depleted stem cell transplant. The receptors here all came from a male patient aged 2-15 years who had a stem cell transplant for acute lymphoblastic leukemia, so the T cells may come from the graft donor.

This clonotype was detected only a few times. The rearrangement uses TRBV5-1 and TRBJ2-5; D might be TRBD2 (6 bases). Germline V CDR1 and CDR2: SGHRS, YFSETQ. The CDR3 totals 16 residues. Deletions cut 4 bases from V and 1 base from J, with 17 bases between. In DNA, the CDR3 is TGCGCCAGCAGCCCCCGTAATGGGGGGAGCCAAGAGACCCAGTACTTC. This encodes CASSPRNGGSQETQYF. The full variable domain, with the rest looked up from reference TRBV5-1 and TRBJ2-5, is KAGVTQTPRYLIKTRGQQVTLSCSPISGHRSVSWYQQTPGQGLQFLFEYFSETQRNKGNFPGRFSGRQFSNSRSEMNVSTLELGDSALYLCASSPRNGGSQETQYFGPGTRLLVL.

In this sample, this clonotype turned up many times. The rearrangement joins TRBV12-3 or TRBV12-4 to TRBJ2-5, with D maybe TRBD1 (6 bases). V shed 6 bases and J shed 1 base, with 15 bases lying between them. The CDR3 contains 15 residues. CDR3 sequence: CASRPTTGSQETQYF. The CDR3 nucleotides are TGTGCCAGCAGACCTACGACAGGTAGCCAAGAGACCCAGTACTTC.

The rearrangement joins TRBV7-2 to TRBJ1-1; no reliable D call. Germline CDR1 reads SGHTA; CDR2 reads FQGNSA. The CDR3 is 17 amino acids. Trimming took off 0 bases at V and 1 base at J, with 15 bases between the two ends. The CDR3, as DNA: TGTGCCAGCAGCTTAGCTTACTTCGGGCAGAAGAACACTGAAGCTTTCTTT. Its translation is CASSLAYFGQKNTEAFF.

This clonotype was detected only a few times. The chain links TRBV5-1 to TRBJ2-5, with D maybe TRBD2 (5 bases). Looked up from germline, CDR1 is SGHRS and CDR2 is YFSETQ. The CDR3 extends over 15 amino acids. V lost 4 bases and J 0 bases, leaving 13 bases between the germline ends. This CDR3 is CASSPDSPYQETQYF. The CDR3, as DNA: TGCGCCAGCAGCCCGGACTCCCCGTACCAAGAGACCCAGTACTTC. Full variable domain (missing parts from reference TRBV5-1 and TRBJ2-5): KAGVTQTPRYLIKTRGQQVTLSCSPISGHRSVSWYQQTPGQGLQFLFEYFSETQRNKGNFPGRFSGRQFSNSRSEMNVSTLELGDSALYLCASSPDSPYQETQYFGPGTRLLVL.

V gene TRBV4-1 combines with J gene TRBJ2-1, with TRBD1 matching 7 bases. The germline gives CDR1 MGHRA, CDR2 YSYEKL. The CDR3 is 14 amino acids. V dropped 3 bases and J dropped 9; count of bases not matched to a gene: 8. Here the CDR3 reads CASSQGSGGGEQFF. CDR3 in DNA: TGCGCCAGCAGCCAGGGGTCAGGGGGTGGTGAGCAGTTCTTC.

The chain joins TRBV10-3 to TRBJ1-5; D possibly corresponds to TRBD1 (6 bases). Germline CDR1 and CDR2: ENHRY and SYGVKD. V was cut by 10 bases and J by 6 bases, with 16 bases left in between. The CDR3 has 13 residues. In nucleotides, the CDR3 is TGTGCCACCGAGGCTGGGGGCAGTCAGCCCCAGCATTTT. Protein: CATEAGGSQPQHF.

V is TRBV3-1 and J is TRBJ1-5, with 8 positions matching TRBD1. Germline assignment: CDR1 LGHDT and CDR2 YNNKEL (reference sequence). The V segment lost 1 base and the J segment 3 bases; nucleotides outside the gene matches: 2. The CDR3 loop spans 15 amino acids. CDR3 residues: CASSQGTGINQPQHF. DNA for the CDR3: TGTGCCAGCAGCCAAGGGACAGGGATCAATCAGCCCCAGCATTTT.

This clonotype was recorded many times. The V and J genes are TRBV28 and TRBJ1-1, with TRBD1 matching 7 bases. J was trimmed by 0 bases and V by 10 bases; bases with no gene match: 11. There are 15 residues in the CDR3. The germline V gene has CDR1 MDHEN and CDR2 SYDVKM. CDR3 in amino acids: CATHTIQGLNTEAFF. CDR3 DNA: TGTGCCACCCACACAATACAGGGGTTGAACACTGAAGCTTTCTTT.

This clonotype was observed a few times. Here the CDR3 DNA reads TGTGCCAGCATCTCAGACAGGAGGTACCAAGAGACCCAGTACTTC. It codes for CASISDRRYQETQYF. The chain employs TRBV7-8 and TRBJ2-5; D is perhaps TRBD1 (6 bases). Germline CDR1 reads SGHVS; CDR2 reads FQNEAQ. The CDR3 has 15 amino acids. V was clipped by 7 bases and J by 0 bases, with 15 bases between them.

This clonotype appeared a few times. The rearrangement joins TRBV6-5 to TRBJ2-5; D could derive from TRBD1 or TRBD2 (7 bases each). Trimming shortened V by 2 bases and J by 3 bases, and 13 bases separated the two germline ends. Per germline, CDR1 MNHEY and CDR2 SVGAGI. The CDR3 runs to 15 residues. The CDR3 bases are TGTGCCAGCAGTTACGGGGACAGCGGGGAAGAGACCCAGTACTTC. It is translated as CASSYGDSGEETQYF.

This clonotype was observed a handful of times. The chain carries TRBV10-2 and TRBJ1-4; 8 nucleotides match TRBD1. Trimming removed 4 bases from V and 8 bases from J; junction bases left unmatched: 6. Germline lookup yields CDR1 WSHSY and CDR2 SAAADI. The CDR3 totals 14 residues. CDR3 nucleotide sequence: TGCGCCAGCAGTGCCCGGACAGGGTTGGAAAAACTGTTTTTT. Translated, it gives CASSARTGLEKLFF.

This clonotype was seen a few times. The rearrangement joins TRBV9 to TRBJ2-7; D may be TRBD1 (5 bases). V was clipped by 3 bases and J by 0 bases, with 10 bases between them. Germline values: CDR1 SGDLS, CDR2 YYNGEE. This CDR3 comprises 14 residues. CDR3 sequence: CASSAKGYSYEQYF. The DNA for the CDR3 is TGTGCCAGCAGCGCAAAGGGGTACTCCTACGAGCAGTACTTC.

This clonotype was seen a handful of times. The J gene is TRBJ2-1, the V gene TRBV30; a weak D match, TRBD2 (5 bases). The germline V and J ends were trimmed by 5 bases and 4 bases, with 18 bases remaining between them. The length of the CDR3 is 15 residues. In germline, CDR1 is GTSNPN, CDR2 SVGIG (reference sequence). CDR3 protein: CAWGKERSPYNEQFF. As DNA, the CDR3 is TGTGCCTGGGGTAAGGAGCGGTCACCTTACAATGAGCAGTTCTTC. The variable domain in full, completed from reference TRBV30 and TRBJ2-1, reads SQTIHQWPATLVQPVGSPLSLECTVEGTSNPNLYWYRQAAGRGLQLLFYSVGIGQISSEVPQNLSASRPQDRQFILSSKKLLLSDSGFYLCAWGKERSPYNEQFFGPGTRLTVL.

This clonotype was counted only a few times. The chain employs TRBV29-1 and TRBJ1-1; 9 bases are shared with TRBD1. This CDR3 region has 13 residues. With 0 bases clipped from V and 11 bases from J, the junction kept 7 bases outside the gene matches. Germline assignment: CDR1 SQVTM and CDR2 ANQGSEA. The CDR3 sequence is CSVEDGTGRPAFF. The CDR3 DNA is TGCAGCGTTGAAGACGGGACAGGGAGGCCGGCTTTCTTT.

The CDR3 is CASSLHRHFRGNYGYTF. The CDR3 DNA is TGTGCCAGCAGTTTACACCGACATTTCAGGGGCAACTATGGCTACACCTTC. The rearrangement uses TRBV27 and TRBJ1-2; a weak D match, TRBD1 (6 bases). The germline V and J ends were trimmed by 2 bases and 2 bases, with 18 bases remaining between them. The CDR3 length is 17 residues. Germline values: CDR1 MNHEY, CDR2 SMNVEV (reference sequence).

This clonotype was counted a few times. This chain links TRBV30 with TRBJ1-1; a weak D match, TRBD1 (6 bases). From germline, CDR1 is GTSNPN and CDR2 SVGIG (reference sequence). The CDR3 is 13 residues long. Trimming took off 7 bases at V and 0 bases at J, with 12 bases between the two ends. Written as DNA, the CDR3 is TGTGCCTCGCGGAGGGGGGTGAACACTGAAGCTTTCTTT. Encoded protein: CASRRGVNTEAFF.

DNA for the CDR3: TGTGCCAGCAGCCAAGGGACTAGCGGAATAGAGACCCAGTACTTC. Encoded protein: CASSQGTSGIETQYF. The chain joins TRBV4-2 to TRBJ2-5; 10 bases fit TRBD2. The CDR3 sequence is 15 residues long. V dropped 1 base and J dropped 4; count of bases not matched to a gene: 3. Germline V lookup: CDR1 LGHNA, CDR2 YNFKEQ.

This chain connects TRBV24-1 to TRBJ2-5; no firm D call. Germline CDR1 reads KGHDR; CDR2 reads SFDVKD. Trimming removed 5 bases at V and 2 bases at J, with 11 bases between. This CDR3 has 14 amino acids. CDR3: CATSGGTGQETQYF. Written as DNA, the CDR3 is TGTGCCACCAGTGGCGGTACCGGTCAAGAGACCCAGTACTTC.

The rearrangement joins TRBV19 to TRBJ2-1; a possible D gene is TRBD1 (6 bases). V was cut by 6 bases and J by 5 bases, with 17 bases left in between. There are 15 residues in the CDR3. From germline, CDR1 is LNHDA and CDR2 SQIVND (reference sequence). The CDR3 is CASRARDTYDNEQFF. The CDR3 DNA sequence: TGTGCCAGTAGGGCGAGGGACACGTATGACAATGAGCAGTTCTTC. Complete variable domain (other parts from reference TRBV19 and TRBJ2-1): DGGITQSPKYLFRKEGQNVTLSCEQNLNHDAMYWYRQDPGQGLRLIYYSQIVNDFQKGDIAEGYSVSREKKESFPLTVTSAQKNPTAFYLCASRARDTYDNEQFFGPGTRLTVL.

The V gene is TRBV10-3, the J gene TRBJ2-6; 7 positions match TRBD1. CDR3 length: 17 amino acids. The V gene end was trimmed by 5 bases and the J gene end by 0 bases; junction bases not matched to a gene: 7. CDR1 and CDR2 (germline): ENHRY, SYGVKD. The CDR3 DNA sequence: TGTGCCATCAGTCCTACAGGGGCCAACTCTGGGGCCAACGTCCTGACTTTC. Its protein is CAISPTGANSGANVLTF.

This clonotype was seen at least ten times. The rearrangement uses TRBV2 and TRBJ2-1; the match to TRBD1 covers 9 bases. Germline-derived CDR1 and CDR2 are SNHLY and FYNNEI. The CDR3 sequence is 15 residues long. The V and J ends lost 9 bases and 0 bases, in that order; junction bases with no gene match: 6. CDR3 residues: CARGGQGVSYNEQFF. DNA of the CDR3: TGTGCCAGAGGGGGACAGGGAGTCTCCTACAATGAGCAGTTCTTC.

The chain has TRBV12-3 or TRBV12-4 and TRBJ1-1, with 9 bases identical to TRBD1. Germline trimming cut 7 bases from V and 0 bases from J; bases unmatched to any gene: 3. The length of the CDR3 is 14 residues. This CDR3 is CASTRQGVNTEAFF. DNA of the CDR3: TGTGCCAGCACCCGACAGGGGGTGAACACTGAAGCTTTCTTT.

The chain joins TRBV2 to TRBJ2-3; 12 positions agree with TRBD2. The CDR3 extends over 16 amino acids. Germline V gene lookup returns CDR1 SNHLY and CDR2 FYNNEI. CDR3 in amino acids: CTFCPRTSGVTDTQYF. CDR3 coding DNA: TGTACCTTCTGCCCGAGGACTAGCGGGGTCACAGATACGCAGTATTTT.

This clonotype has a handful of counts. The CDR3 loop reads CAQVLGTAFF. CDR3 coding DNA: TGTGCCCAGGTGTTGGGAACGGCTTTCTTT. The chain couples TRBV7-2 to TRBJ1-1, with no clear D. Trimming removed 11 bases from V and 11 bases from J, with 15 bases in between. Germline loops: CDR1 SGHTA, CDR2 FQGNSA. CDR3 length equals 10 residues.

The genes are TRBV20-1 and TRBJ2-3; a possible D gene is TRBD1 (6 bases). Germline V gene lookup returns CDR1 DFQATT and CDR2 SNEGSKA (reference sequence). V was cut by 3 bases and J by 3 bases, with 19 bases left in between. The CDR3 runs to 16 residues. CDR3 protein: CSASPLTGWGTDTQYF. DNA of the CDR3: TGCAGTGCTAGTCCCCTGACAGGTTGGGGGACAGATACGCAGTATTTT.

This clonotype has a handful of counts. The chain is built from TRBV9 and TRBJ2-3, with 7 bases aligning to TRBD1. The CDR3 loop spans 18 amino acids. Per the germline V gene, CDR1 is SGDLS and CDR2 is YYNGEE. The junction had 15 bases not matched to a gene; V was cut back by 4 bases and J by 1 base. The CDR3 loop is CASSPGMRQGRRTDTQYF. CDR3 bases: TGTGCCAGCAGCCCCGGCATGAGACAGGGAAGGCGCACAGATACGCAGTATTTT.

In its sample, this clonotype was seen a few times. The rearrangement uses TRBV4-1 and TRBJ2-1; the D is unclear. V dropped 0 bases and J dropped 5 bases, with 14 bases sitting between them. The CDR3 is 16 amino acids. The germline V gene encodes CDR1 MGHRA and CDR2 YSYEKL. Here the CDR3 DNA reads TGCGCCAGCAGCCAAGAGGACCAATTCAACAACAATGAGCAGTTCTTC. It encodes CASSQEDQFNNNEQFF.

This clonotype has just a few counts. The CDR3 loop is CASSRRAKDTQYF. The CDR3 nucleotides are TGTGCCAGCAGCCGGCGAGCGAAGGATACGCAGTATTTT. The rearrangement uses TRBV7-2 and TRBJ2-3; no clear D gene. V lost 5 bases, J lost 6 bases, and 12 bases lay in between. The CDR3 length is 13 residues. CDR1 and CDR2 from the germline V gene are SGHTA and FQGNSA.